The rows below give T cell receptor beta chains drawn from one sample of a study of blood T cell repertoires in COVID-19. This table comes from immunoSEQ multiplex PCR, and its TCRdb copy is limited to in-frame clones, with some not included. Among some 190,000 clones listed, approximately 85% were seen once. Source material: peripheral blood. Receptors were obtained from a human donor with active or convalescent COVID-19. The donor label of this sample is uncertain. Both conserved end residues are part of each CDR3. The order of the fields is D gene, V gene, clone size, J gene, CDR3 DNA, CDR3 protein. A D gene is named only where the DNA matches it firmly. A clone size is listed for some rows: how often the clone was seen (once, few, many), or a class if it is expanded.

d_gene: NA; v_gene: TRBV9; abundance: NA; j_gene: TRBJ1-2; CDR3nt: TGTGCCAGCAGCGTAGAGGCGTGGGGGGTGGATGGCTACACCTTC; CDR3aa: CASSVEAWGVDGYTF
d_gene: TRBD2; v_gene: TRBV9; abundance: NA; j_gene: TRBJ2-2; CDR3nt: TGTGCCAGCAGCGTAGAAGGGACTAGGGTGTCCGGGGAGCTGTTTTTT; CDR3aa: CASSVEGTRVSGELFF
d_gene: NA; v_gene: TRBV9; abundance: NA; j_gene: TRBJ2-1; CDR3nt: TGTGCCAGCAGCGTAGTGGACACCCTGTACAATGAGCAGTTCTTC; CDR3aa: CASSVVDTLYNEQFF
d_gene: NA; v_gene: TRBV6-5; abundance: NA; j_gene: TRBJ2-7; CDR3nt: TGTGCCAGCAGTTACTCGCGGGGACCTCCCTACGAGCAGTACTTC; CDR3aa: CASSYSRGPPYEQYF
d_gene: NA; v_gene: TRBV14; abundance: NA; j_gene: TRBJ1-2; CDR3nt: TGTGCCAGCAGCCAAGTCCGAGAGGGTTATGGCTACACCTTC; CDR3aa: CASSQVREGYGYTF
d_gene: NA; v_gene: TRBV24-1; abundance: NA; j_gene: TRBJ2-1; CDR3nt: TGTGCCACCAGCGAGGTTTTGGCCTATCTCCCAAGCTCCTACAATGAGCAGTTCTTC; CDR3aa: CATSEVLAYLPSSYNEQFF
d_gene: TRBD1; v_gene: TRBV18; abundance: NA; j_gene: TRBJ1-2; CDR3nt: TGTGCCAGCTCACCTGACAGGGCTAACTATGGTTACACCTTC; CDR3aa: CASSPDRANYGYTF
d_gene: TRBD2; v_gene: TRBV18; abundance: NA; j_gene: TRBJ2-1; CDR3nt: TGTGCCAGCTCACCGGCCGTAACGGGACTAGCGGGAGTCAATGAGCAGTTCTTC; CDR3aa: CASSPAVTGLAGVNEQFF
d_gene: NA; v_gene: TRBV4-2; abundance: few; j_gene: TRBJ2-7; CDR3nt: TGTGCCAGCAGCCAAGCTTGGGGGCTAGGGAATTACGAGCAGTACTTC; CDR3aa: CASSQAWGLGNYEQYF
d_gene: TRBD1; v_gene: TRBV5-1; abundance: NA; j_gene: TRBJ2-7; CDR3nt: TGCGCCAGCAGCCAGCCGACAGGGTGGAAAAACGAGCAGTACTTC; CDR3aa: CASSQPTGWKNEQYF
d_gene: NA; v_gene: TRBV14; abundance: few; j_gene: TRBJ1-3; CDR3nt: TGTGCCAGCAGCCCTCATGGAGGCAGGTTTGGAAACACCATATATTTT; CDR3aa: CASSPHGGRFGNTIYF
d_gene: NA; v_gene: TRBV10-3; abundance: NA; j_gene: TRBJ2-3; CDR3nt: TGTGCCATCAGTGACTCAACCCAGGGGACACTGGGAGATACGCAGTATTTT; CDR3aa: CAISDSTQGTLGDTQYF
d_gene: NA; v_gene: TRBV18; abundance: NA; j_gene: TRBJ1-2; CDR3nt: TGTGCCAGCTCAAGGGACTCTAACTATGGCTACACCTTC; CDR3aa: CASSRDSNYGYTF
d_gene: NA; v_gene: TRBV30; abundance: NA; j_gene: TRBJ1-5; CDR3nt: TGTGCCTGGAGTAGGAGGGGAAATCAGCCCCAGCATTTT; CDR3aa: CAWSRRGNQPQHF
d_gene: NA; v_gene: TRBV4-1; abundance: NA; j_gene: TRBJ2-7; CDR3nt: TGCGCCAGCAGCCATTTTGGGGGCCAGGACGAGCAGTACTTC; CDR3aa: CASSHFGGQDEQYF
d_gene: TRBD2; v_gene: TRBV13; abundance: once; j_gene: TRBJ2-1; CDR3nt: TGTGCCAGCAGCTTAGAACGTAGCACTCTCCTAGCGGGAGGGTCGTCCTACAATGAGCAGTTCTTC; CDR3aa: CASSLERSTLLAGGSSYNEQFF
d_gene: TRBD1; v_gene: TRBV30; abundance: NA; j_gene: TRBJ2-7; CDR3nt: TGTGCCTGGAGCCAGGACAGGGCATACGAGCAGTACTTC; CDR3aa: CAWSQDRAYEQYF
d_gene: TRBD1; v_gene: TRBV7-8; abundance: NA; j_gene: TRBJ1-3; CDR3nt: TGTGCCAGCAGCTCCCTAGAACGGACAGGGGCCATCTCTGGAAACACCATATATTTT; CDR3aa: CASSSLERTGAISGNTIYF
d_gene: NA; v_gene: TRBV2; abundance: few; j_gene: TRBJ1-6; CDR3nt: TGTGCCAGCAGTGGTTTGCGCGATTCACCCCTCCACTTT; CDR3aa: CASSGLRDSPLHF
d_gene: TRBD1; v_gene: TRBV16; abundance: NA; j_gene: TRBJ1-1; CDR3nt: TGTGCCAGCAGCCAATCTATTACAGGGGGATCCTCTGAAGCTTTCTTT; CDR3aa: CASSQSITGGSSEAFF
d_gene: NA; v_gene: TRBV18; abundance: once; j_gene: TRBJ1-3; CDR3nt: TGTGCCAGCTCACCATCGAGAGCTCCAGCGGGAAACACCATATATTTT; CDR3aa: CASSPSRAPAGNTIYF
d_gene: TRBD2; v_gene: TRBV7-8; abundance: few; j_gene: TRBJ2-1; CDR3nt: TGTGCCAGCAGCTTAGAAGCGGGACGTCTCAATGAGCAGTTCTTC; CDR3aa: CASSLEAGRLNEQFF
d_gene: TRBD1; v_gene: TRBV27; abundance: NA; j_gene: TRBJ1-1; CDR3nt: TGTGCCAGCAGTTTCATCGCGGGACAGTCTAGGGCGAACACTGAAGCTTTCTTT; CDR3aa: CASSFIAGQSRANTEAFF
d_gene: NA; v_gene: TRBV13; abundance: NA; j_gene: TRBJ2-3; CDR3nt: TGTGCCAGCAGCTTAGGTCGGCGGTTCACAGATACGCAGTATTTT; CDR3aa: CASSLGRRFTDTQYF
d_gene: NA; v_gene: TRBV21-1; abundance: NA; j_gene: TRBJ2-1; CDR3nt: TGTGCCAGCTGGGGGGAGAGGGGCAGTGAGCAGTTCTTC; CDR3aa: CASWGERGSEQFF
d_gene: NA; v_gene: TRBV12-2; abundance: once; j_gene: TRBJ2-1; CDR3nt: TGTGCAAGCCGGGACTTCACTTTTTATGAGCAGTTCTTC; CDR3aa: CASRDFTFYEQFF
d_gene: NA; v_gene: TRBV2; abundance: NA; j_gene: TRBJ1-6; CDR3nt: TGTGCCAGCGGGAGCTCCTATAATTCACCCCTCCACTTT; CDR3aa: CASGSSYNSPLHF
d_gene: NA; v_gene: TRBV10-3; abundance: few; j_gene: TRBJ2-5; CDR3nt: TGTGCCATCAGCGGAAACAGACAGGTTGAGACCCAGTACTTC; CDR3aa: CAISGNRQVETQYF
d_gene: TRBD2; v_gene: TRBV7-7; abundance: NA; j_gene: TRBJ2-5; CDR3nt: TGTGCCAGCAGCTTCTTAGCGGGGGGGCCGGAGACCCAGTACTTC; CDR3aa: CASSFLAGGPETQYF
d_gene: NA; v_gene: TRBV6-5; abundance: NA; j_gene: TRBJ2-1; CDR3nt: TGTGCCAGCAGTTATTCCGTGCAGGGCCTTACCGAGCAGTTCTTC; CDR3aa: CASSYSVQGLTEQFF
d_gene: NA; v_gene: TRBV28; abundance: NA; j_gene: TRBJ2-3; CDR3nt: TGTGCCAGCAGTTTTGGTGGCGGAGATACGCAGTATTTT; CDR3aa: CASSFGGGDTQYF
d_gene: NA; v_gene: TRBV7-9; abundance: few; j_gene: TRBJ1-1; CDR3nt: TGTGCCAGCAGACACTCCACGGGACTTAACACTGAAGCTTTCTTT; CDR3aa: CASRHSTGLNTEAFF
d_gene: NA; v_gene: TRBV5-6; abundance: NA; j_gene: TRBJ1-1; CDR3nt: TGTGCCAGCAGCTTAGAGGTTTCTGACACTGAAGCTTTCTTT; CDR3aa: CASSLEVSDTEAFF
d_gene: TRBD2; v_gene: TRBV10-1; abundance: NA; j_gene: TRBJ2-3; CDR3nt: TGCGCCAGCAGTTCTGGGCTAGCGGGAGTGGATACGCAGTATTTT; CDR3aa: CASSSGLAGVDTQYF
d_gene: TRBD1; v_gene: TRBV4-1; abundance: NA; j_gene: TRBJ1-4; CDR3nt: TGCGCCAGCAGCCTTATGACAGGGGAGCGGCTGTTTTTT; CDR3aa: CASSLMTGERLFF
d_gene: NA; v_gene: TRBV5-4; abundance: NA; j_gene: TRBJ2-2; CDR3nt: TGTGCCAGCACCCCTCTTCCCGTTGACTACGCGAACACCGGGGAGCTGTTTTTT; CDR3aa: CASTPLPVDYANTGELFF
d_gene: TRBD2; v_gene: TRBV27; abundance: NA; j_gene: TRBJ2-1; CDR3nt: TGTGCCAGCAGTTTACTCGGGGGGTACAATGAGCAGTTCTTC; CDR3aa: CASSLLGGYNEQFF
d_gene: NA; v_gene: TRBV4-1; abundance: once; j_gene: TRBJ2-1; CDR3nt: TGCGCCAGCAGCCAAGATAGGGGCTCCTACAATGAGCAGTTCTTC; CDR3aa: CASSQDRGSYNEQFF
d_gene: NA; v_gene: TRBV7-6; abundance: NA; j_gene: TRBJ2-7; CDR3nt: TGTGCCAGCAGCTTATACAGGGATCACGAGCAGTACTTC; CDR3aa: CASSLYRDHEQYF
d_gene: NA; v_gene: TRBV30; abundance: NA; j_gene: TRBJ2-5; CDR3nt: TGTGCCTGGAGTGGCGCTAGTTTAGAGACCCAGTACTTC; CDR3aa: CAWSGASLETQYF
d_gene: TRBD1; v_gene: TRBV19; abundance: NA; j_gene: TRBJ1-1; CDR3nt: TGTGCCAGTAATTGGGGACAGGGGGCGACTGAAGCTTTCTTT; CDR3aa: CASNWGQGATEAFF
d_gene: NA; v_gene: TRBV11-3; abundance: once; j_gene: TRBJ2-2; CDR3nt: TGTGCCAGCAGCTTGTCTCGAGAGACCGGGGAGCTGTTTTTT; CDR3aa: CASSLSRETGELFF
d_gene: NA; v_gene: TRBV28; abundance: NA; j_gene: TRBJ1-3; CDR3nt: TGTGCCAGCAGCTCCTCCGAAGCTGTAACCGGAAACACCATATATTTT; CDR3aa: CASSSSEAVTGNTIYF
d_gene: TRBD2; v_gene: TRBV9; abundance: NA; j_gene: TRBJ2-3; CDR3nt: TGTGCCAGCAGCCAACAGACTAGCGGGGGGCTCACAGATACGCAGTATTTT; CDR3aa: CASSQQTSGGLTDTQYF
d_gene: NA; v_gene: TRBV12-3/TRBV12-4; abundance: NA; j_gene: TRBJ2-2; CDR3nt: TGTGCCAGCAGGATCCAGGGTCCCGGGGAGCTGTTTTTT; CDR3aa: CASRIQGPGELFF
d_gene: NA; v_gene: TRBV6-1; abundance: NA; j_gene: TRBJ1-6; CDR3nt: TGTGCCAGCAGTGAAGAGGCAGGGTGGGGAACACTCAATTCACCCCTCCACTTT; CDR3aa: CASSEEAGWGTLNSPLHF
d_gene: NA; v_gene: TRBV7-2; abundance: NA; j_gene: TRBJ1-4; CDR3nt: TGTGCCAGCCAACGGTACGCCCTTAATGAAAAACTGTTTTTT; CDR3aa: CASQRYALNEKLFF
d_gene: TRBD2; v_gene: TRBV3-1/TRBV3-2; abundance: NA; j_gene: TRBJ2-5; CDR3nt: TGTGCCAGCAGCTCCGAGCGGGGGACGATGACCCAGTACTTC; CDR3aa: CASSSERGTMTQYF
d_gene: TRBD1; v_gene: TRBV27; abundance: NA; j_gene: TRBJ1-2; CDR3nt: TGTGCCAGCAGTTTAAGGGACAGGGCGGGTGGCTACACCTTC; CDR3aa: CASSLRDRAGGYTF
d_gene: TRBD1; v_gene: TRBV3-1/TRBV3-2; abundance: NA; j_gene: TRBJ1-2; CDR3nt: TGTGCCAGCAGCCCCCGGGACAGGGGCCGGGATGGCTACACCTTC; CDR3aa: CASSPRDRGRDGYTF
d_gene: NA; v_gene: TRBV25-1; abundance: few; j_gene: TRBJ2-7; CDR3nt: TGTGCCAGCAGCGCGCGAGGTTCCTACGAGCAGTACTTC; CDR3aa: CASSARGSYEQYF
d_gene: TRBD1; v_gene: TRBV5-4; abundance: NA; j_gene: TRBJ2-6; CDR3nt: TGTGCCAGCAGCACCGGACAGGTAGTTTCCTCTGGGGCCAACGTCCTGACTTTC; CDR3aa: CASSTGQVVSSGANVLTF
d_gene: NA; v_gene: TRBV5-5; abundance: NA; j_gene: TRBJ1-4; CDR3nt: TGTGCCAGCAGCTTCACCGGGACACTTGATGAAAAACTGTTTTTT; CDR3aa: CASSFTGTLDEKLFF
d_gene: TRBD1; v_gene: TRBV28; abundance: NA; j_gene: TRBJ1-4; CDR3nt: TGTGCCAGCAGCCTCCCTACAGGGGGCAGGGAAAAACTGTTTTTT; CDR3aa: CASSLPTGGREKLFF
d_gene: NA; v_gene: TRBV6-5; abundance: NA; j_gene: TRBJ2-2; CDR3nt: TGTGCCAGCAGCGACACCGGGGAGCTGTTTTTT; CDR3aa: CASSDTGELFF
d_gene: TRBD2; v_gene: TRBV5-4; abundance: many; j_gene: TRBJ2-2; CDR3nt: TGTGCCAGCAGCTTGTCCTTACCCCGCACGGGGACTAGTAGGGGTGGGGAGCTGTTTTTT; CDR3aa: CASSLSLPRTGTSRGGELFF
d_gene: NA; v_gene: TRBV5-4; abundance: NA; j_gene: TRBJ1-2; CDR3nt: TGTGCCAGCAGCTTTGACAAGATCTATGGCTACACCTTC; CDR3aa: CASSFDKIYGYTF
d_gene: NA; v_gene: TRBV5-1; abundance: few; j_gene: TRBJ1-1; CDR3nt: TGCGCCAGCAGCTTGGGTGGTCAGGGATCGACTGAAGCTTTCTTT; CDR3aa: CASSLGGQGSTEAFF
d_gene: TRBD1; v_gene: TRBV6-1; abundance: once; j_gene: TRBJ2-7; CDR3nt: TGTGCCAGCAGTGAAGGGTATGGGGACAGCTCCTACGAGCAGTACTTC; CDR3aa: CASSEGYGDSSYEQYF